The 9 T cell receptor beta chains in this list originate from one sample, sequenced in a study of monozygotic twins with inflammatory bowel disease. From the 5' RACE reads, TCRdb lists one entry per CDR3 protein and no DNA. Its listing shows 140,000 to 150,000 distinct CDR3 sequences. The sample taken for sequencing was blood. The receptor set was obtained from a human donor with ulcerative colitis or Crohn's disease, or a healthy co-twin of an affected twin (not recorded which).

The CDR3 spells CATSRDRTDLGGYTF. The chain carries TRBV15 and TRBJ1-2. The CDR3 sequence is 15 residues long. Germline CDR1 and CDR2: LNHNV and YYDKDF (reference sequence).

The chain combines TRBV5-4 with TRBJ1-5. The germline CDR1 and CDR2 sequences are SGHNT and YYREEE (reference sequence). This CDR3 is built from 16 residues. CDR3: CASSLGGGGAGQPQHF.

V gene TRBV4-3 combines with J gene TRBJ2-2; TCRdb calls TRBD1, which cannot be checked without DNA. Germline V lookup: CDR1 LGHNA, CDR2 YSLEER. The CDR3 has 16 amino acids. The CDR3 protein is CASSQSGQRGTGELFF.

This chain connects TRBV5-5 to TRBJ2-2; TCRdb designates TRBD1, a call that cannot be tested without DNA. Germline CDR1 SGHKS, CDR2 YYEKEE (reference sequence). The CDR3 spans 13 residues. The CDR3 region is CASSPGLTGELFF. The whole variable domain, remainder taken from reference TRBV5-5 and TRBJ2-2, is DAGVTQSPTHLIKTRGQQVTLRCSPISGHKSVSWYQQVLGQGPQFIFQYYEKEERGRGNFPDRFSARQFPNYSSELNVNALLLGDSALYLCASSPGLTGELFFGEGSRLTVL.

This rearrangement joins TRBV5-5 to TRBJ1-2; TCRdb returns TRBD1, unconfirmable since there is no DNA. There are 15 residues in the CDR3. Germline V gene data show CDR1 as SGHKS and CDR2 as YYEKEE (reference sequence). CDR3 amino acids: CASSLTGSVNYGYTF.

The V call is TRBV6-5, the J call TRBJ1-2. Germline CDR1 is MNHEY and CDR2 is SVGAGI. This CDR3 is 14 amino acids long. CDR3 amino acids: CASSYRRVNYGYTF.

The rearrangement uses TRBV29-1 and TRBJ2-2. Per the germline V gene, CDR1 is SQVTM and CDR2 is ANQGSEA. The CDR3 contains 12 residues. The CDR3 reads CSVGRNFGELFF.

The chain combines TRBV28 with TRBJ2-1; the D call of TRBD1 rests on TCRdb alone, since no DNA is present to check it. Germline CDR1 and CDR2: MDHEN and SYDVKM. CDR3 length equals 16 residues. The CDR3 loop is CASRSDSSSGYNEQFF.

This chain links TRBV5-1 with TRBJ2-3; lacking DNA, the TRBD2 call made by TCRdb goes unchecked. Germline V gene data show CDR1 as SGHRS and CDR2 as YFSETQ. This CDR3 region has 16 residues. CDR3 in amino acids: CASSLAGTSGTDTQYF.